This TCR beta chain was observed in a study of blood T cells in healthy people across ages. A second PCR of roughly 7 to 11 cycles used a sample-barcoded 5' primer and a J-beta primer mix. A single record per CDR3 protein comes from TCRdb applying MiXCR to the 5' RACE reads. The data hold around 700,000 distinct CDR3 sequences, with 20% to 25% observed a single time. The study, taken as a whole, reports: PBMCs went unsorted, and a conclusive naive versus antigen-experienced comparison was therefore prevented.

Russia was home to the donors, healthy Caucasian individuals aged roughly 6 to 95. Concerning this clonotype itself: The antigen is undetermined.

This CDR3 spans 15 amino acids. Germline V gives CDR1 DFQATT, CDR2 SNEGSKA (reference sequence). Between the trimmed V and J ends, which lost 1 base and 2 bases, there was a span of 11 bases. This sample also appeared in a second study, on T cells of mothers and their children. From that report: Over 8.5 million reads per mother and roughly 3 million per child were obtained.

V and J are TRBV20-1 and TRBJ2-2; possibly TRBD2 for D (6 bases). Sequenced input: blood. This clonotype originated in a boy aged 10-17 years in good health. The CDR3 coding sequence is TGCAGTGCTAGAGTTTGGCGGGATAACACCGGGGAGCTGTTTTTT. Amino acid sequence: CSARVWRDNTGELFF.